This T cell receptor (beta chain) was sequenced in a study of T-cell memory formation after mild COVID-19. Study context: TCR clusters mostly belonged to single donors. Study results and limitations: Mainly in CM and EM were contracting CD4+ clones; CD8+ were in EMRA.

The CDR3 sequence is 16 residues long. Germline V lookup: CDR1 SNHLY, CDR2 FYNNEI. V lost 6 bases and J lost 0; bases outside the gene matches: 7. TCRdb fed the 5' RACE reads into MiXCR, producing one record per CDR3 protein. The table records about 12,000 distinct CDR3 sequences, about 14% of them present only once. This clonotype has a count of ten or more. Antigen unknown. The sample was PBMCs or a T cell subset sorted from them (not recorded which). The TCR was taken from a man younger than 30 who had mild COVID-19 (a few samples of this study predate the infection). Cell type and time point are not known. J is TRBJ2-3 and V is TRBV2; 9 bases map to TRBD2. CDR3 in DNA: TGTGCCAGCAGGCCTAGCGGGGATACTAGCACAGATACGCAGTATTTT. It is translated as CASRPSGDTSTDTQYF. The variable domain in full, with the rest retrieved from reference TRBV2 and TRBJ2-3, is EPEVTQTPSHQVTQMGQEVILRCVPISNHLYFYWYRQILGQKVEFLVSFYNNEISEKSEIFDDQFSVERPDGSNFTLKIRSTKLEDSAMYFCASRPSGDTSTDTQYFGPGTRLTVL.